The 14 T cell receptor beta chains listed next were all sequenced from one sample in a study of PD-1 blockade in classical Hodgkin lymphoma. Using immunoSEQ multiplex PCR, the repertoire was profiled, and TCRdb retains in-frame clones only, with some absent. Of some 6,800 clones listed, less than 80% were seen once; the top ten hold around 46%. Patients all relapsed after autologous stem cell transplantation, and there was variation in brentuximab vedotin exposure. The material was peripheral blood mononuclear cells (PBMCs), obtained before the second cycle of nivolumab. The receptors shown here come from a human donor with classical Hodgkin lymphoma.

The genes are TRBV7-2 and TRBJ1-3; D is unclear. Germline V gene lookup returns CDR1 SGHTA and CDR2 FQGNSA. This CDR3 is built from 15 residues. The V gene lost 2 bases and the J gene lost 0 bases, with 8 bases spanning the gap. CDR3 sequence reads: CASSLYGSSGNTIYF. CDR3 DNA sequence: TGTGCCAGCAGCTTATACGGGAGCTCTGGAAACACCATATATTTT.

This CDR3 is CASSRKREPLNEQFF. The CDR3 nucleotides read TGTGCCAGTAGTAGGAAGAGGGAACCTTTAAATGAGCAGTTCTTC. The chain links TRBV19 to TRBJ2-1; TRBD2 might be the D (5 bases). With 4 bases removed from V and 7 bases from J, the gap between germline ends came to 17 bases. CDR1 LNHDA and CDR2 SQIVND come from the germline V gene (reference sequence). The CDR3 length is 15 residues.

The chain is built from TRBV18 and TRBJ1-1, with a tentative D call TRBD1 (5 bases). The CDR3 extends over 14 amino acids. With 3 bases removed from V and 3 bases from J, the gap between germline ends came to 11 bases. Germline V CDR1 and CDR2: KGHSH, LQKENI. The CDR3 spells CASSPVGGDTEAFF. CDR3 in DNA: TGTGCCAGCTCACCGGTGGGAGGGGACACTGAAGCTTTCTTT.

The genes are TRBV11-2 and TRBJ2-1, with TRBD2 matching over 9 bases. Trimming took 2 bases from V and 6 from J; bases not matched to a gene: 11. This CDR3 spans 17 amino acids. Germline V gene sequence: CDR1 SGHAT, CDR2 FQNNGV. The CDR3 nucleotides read TGTGCCAGCAGCTTATCGGCGGGAGGGCCCCTGGGCAATGAGCAGTTCTTC. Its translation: CASSLSAGGPLGNEQFF.

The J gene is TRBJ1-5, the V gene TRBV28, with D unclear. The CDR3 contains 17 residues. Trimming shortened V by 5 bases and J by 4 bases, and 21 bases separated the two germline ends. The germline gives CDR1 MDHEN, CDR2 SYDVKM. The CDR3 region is CASSTRTTAPGNQPQHF. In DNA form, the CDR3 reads TGTGCCAGCAGTACACGGACGACGGCTCCTGGGAATCAGCCCCAGCATTTT. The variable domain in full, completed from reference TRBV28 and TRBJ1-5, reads DVKVTQSSRYLVKRTGEKVFLECVQDMDHENMFWYRQDPGLGLRLIYFSYDVKMKEKGDIPEGYSVSREKKERFSLILESASTNQTSMYLCASSTRTTAPGNQPQHFGDGTRLSIL.

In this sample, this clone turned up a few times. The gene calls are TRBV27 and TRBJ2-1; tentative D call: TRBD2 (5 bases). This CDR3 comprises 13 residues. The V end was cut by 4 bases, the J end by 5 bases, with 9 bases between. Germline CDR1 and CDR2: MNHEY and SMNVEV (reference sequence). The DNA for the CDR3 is TGTGCCAGCAGTTGGGGAGAAAACAATGAGCAGTTCTTC. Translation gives CASSWGENNEQFF.

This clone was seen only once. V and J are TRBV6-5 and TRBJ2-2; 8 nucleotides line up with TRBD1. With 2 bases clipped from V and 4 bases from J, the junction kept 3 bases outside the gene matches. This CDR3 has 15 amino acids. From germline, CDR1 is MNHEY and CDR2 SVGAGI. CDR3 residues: CASSYQGASTGELFF. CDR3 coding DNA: TGTGCCAGCAGTTACCAGGGGGCGAGCACCGGGGAGCTGTTTTTT.

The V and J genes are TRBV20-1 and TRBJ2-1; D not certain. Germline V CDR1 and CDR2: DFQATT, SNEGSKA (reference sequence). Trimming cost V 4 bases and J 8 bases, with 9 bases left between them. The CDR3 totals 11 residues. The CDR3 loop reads CSAKWVDEQFF. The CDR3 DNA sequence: TGCAGTGCTAAATGGGTCGATGAGCAGTTCTTC.

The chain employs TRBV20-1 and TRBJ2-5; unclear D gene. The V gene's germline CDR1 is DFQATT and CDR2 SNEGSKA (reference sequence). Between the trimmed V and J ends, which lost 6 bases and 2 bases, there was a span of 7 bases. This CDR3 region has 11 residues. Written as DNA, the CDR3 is TGCAGTGCAAAGGATCAAGAGACCCAGTACTTC. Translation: CSAKDQETQYF.

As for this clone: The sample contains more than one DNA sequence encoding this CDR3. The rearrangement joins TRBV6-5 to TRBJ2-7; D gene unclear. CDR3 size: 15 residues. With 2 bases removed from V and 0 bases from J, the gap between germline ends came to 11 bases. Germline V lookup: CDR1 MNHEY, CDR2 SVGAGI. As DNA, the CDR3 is TGTGCCAGCAGTTACGAGAGCTCCGGCTCCTACGAGCAGTACTTC. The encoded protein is CASSYESSGSYEQYF.

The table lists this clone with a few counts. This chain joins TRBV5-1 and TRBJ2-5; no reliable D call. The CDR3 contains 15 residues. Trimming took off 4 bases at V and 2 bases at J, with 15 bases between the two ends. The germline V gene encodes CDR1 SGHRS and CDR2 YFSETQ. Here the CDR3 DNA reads TGCGCCAGCAGCATACCAATAGTGGGTCAAGAGACCCAGTACTTC. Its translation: CASSIPIVGQETQYF.

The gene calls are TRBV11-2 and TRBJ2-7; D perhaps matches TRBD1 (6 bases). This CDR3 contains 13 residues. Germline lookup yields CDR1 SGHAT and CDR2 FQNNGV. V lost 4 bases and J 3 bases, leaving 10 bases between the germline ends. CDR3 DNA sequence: TGTGCCAGCAGCTGGGGACAAGACTACGAGCAGTACTTC. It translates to CASSWGQDYEQYF.

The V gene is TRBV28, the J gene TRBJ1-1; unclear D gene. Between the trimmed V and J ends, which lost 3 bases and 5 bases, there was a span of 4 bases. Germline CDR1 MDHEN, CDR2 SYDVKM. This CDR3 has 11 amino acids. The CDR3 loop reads CASSFNTEAFF. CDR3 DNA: TGTGCCAGCAGTTTTAATACTGAAGCTTTCTTT.

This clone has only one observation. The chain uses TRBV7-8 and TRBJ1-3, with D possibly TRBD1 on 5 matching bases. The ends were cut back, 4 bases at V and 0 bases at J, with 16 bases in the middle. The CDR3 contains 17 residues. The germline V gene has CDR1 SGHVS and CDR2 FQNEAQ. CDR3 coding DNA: TGTGCCAGCAGCTCAGAAGGGACTCCCCGCTCTGGAAACACCATATATTTT. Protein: CASSSEGTPRSGNTIYF.